This passage covers 21 T cell receptor beta chains from one sample sequenced in a study of patients and donors after allogeneic stem cell transplantation. TCRdb re-called the RT-PCR reads through MiXCR, storing one row per CDR3 protein. The data hold about 210,000 distinct CDR3 sequences, with more than 35% observed a single time. Sequencing input: blood, either unsorted or a sorted T cell fraction (not recorded which). The receptors come from a human donor who was either an allogeneic HSCT recipient or a stem cell or donor lymphocyte infusion donor (not recorded which). It is not recorded whose cells these are; they may come from a transplant donor.

This sequence joins TRBV4-1 and TRBJ1-2; D uncertain. The CDR3 is 16 residues long. V was shortened by 0 bases and J by 4 bases, with 15 bases between the two germline ends. Germline values: CDR1 MGHRA, CDR2 YSYEKL. This CDR3 is CASSQEEPRVAYGYTF. CDR3 DNA: TGCGCCAGCAGCCAAGAGGAACCCCGGGTGGCCTATGGCTACACCTTC.

This clonotype was seen many times. This chain links TRBV12-3 or TRBV12-4 with TRBJ1-5, with a possible D match to TRBD1 (6 bases). V lost 4 bases and J 3 bases, leaving 10 bases between the germline ends. The CDR3 is 14 amino acids. The CDR3 DNA reads as TGTGCCAGCAGTTACAACAGGGACAATCAGCCCCAGCATTTT. It encodes CASSYNRDNQPQHF.

The genes are TRBV5-1 and TRBJ2-2; perhaps TRBD1 as D (5 bases). Trimming took 1 base from V and 1 from J, leaving 8 bases between them. The CDR3 loop spans 15 amino acids. Germline values: CDR1 SGHRS, CDR2 YFSETQ. CDR3 protein: CASSLFTGNTGELFF. CDR3 coding DNA: TGCGCCAGCAGCTTGTTTACAGGGAACACCGGGGAGCTGTTTTTT.

V usage is TRBV29-1 and J usage is TRBJ2-3; perhaps TRBD1 as D (6 bases). The CDR3 sequence is 13 residues long. The germline CDR1 and CDR2 sequences are SQVTM and ANQGSEA. V lost 6 bases and J 3 bases, leaving 13 bases between the germline ends. This chain's CDR3 is CSVSIQGTDTQYF. CDR3 DNA: TGCAGCGTCTCAATACAGGGAACAGATACGCAGTATTTT.

The gene calls are TRBV29-1 and TRBJ2-4, with a weak D call TRBD1 (6 bases). The CDR3 is 15 residues long. The germline V and J ends were trimmed by 0 bases and 5 bases, with 14 bases remaining between them. The germline CDR1 and CDR2 sequences are SQVTM and ANQGSEA. The CDR3 region is CSVEDRGQGQNIQYF. CDR3 sequence (DNA): TGCAGCGTTGAAGATCGTGGGCAGGGGCAAAACATTCAGTACTTC.

This clonotype turned up a few times. This chain joins TRBV5-5 and TRBJ1-2; possible D gene TRBD1, 5 bases. V was clipped by 0 bases and J by 3 bases, with 12 bases between them. The CDR3 spans 15 residues. Germline V gives CDR1 SGHKS, CDR2 YYEKEE (reference sequence). In DNA form, the CDR3 reads TGTGCCAGCAGCTTGGAGGGGACCACGGACTATGGCTACACCTTC. The encoded protein is CASSLEGTTDYGYTF.

The chain combines TRBV25-1 with TRBJ1-1; D might be TRBD1 (6 bases). V was clipped by 11 bases and J by 4 bases, with 11 bases between them. Germline V gene lookup returns CDR1 MGHDK and CDR2 SYGVNS. The CDR3 sequence is 11 residues long. Here the CDR3 DNA reads TGTGCCGTACAGGGATTCACTGAAGCTTTCTTT. Its protein is CAVQGFTEAFF.

The gene calls are TRBV7-3 and TRBJ1-1; D is ambiguous. The CDR3 sequence is 14 residues long. V dropped 3 bases and J dropped 1 base, with 9 bases sitting between them. Looked up from germline, CDR1 is SGHTA and CDR2 is FQGTGA. The CDR3 is CASSFPGPNTEAFF. As DNA, the CDR3 is TGTGCCAGCAGCTTCCCAGGACCGAACACTGAAGCTTTCTTT.

The chain couples TRBV29-1 to TRBJ2-1, with unresolved D. CDR1 and CDR2 (germline): SQVTM, ANQGSEA. This CDR3 comprises 16 residues. Trimming shortened V by 0 bases and J by 0 bases, and 12 bases separated the two germline ends. CDR3 sequence reads: CSVEDLPLHSYNEQFF. In nucleotides, the CDR3 is TGCAGCGTTGAAGATCTCCCATTACACTCCTACAATGAGCAGTTCTTC.

This clonotype occurred many times. The chain is built from TRBV12-3 or TRBV12-4 and TRBJ1-6; D remains unclear. This CDR3 contains 13 residues. V was trimmed by 4 bases and J by 11 bases, leaving 12 bases between them. This CDR3 reads CASSSLGKTPLHF. CDR3 sequence (DNA): TGTGCCAGCAGTTCGCTCGGGAAAACACCCCTCCACTTT.

The chain recombines TRBV12-3 or TRBV12-4 with TRBJ1-6, with D unclear. This CDR3 comprises 14 residues. Trimming took 5 bases from V and 7 from J, leaving 12 bases between them. The chain's CDR3 is CASSVSPWNSPLHF. The CDR3, as DNA: TGTGCCAGCAGTGTCTCACCCTGGAATTCACCCCTCCACTTT.

CDR3 protein: CASSQAGYGGSYEQYF. CDR3 DNA sequence: TGTGCCAGCAGTCAGGCGGGTTACGGGGGGTCGTACGAGCAGTACTTC. The genes are TRBV7-9 and TRBJ2-7; 7 bases match TRBD2. CDR1 is SEHNR and CDR2 is FQNEAQ in the germline V gene (reference sequence). CDR3 length equals 16 residues. Losses at the gene ends were 6 bases for V and 4 bases for J; bases not matched to a gene: 15.

The chain has TRBV5-1 and TRBJ1-4, with unresolved D. Deletions cut 3 bases from V and 13 bases from J, with 16 bases between. The CDR3 totals 13 residues. The germline CDR1 and CDR2 sequences are SGHRS and YFSETQ. The CDR3 sequence: CASSSREGGGLFF. In nucleotides, the CDR3 is TGCGCCAGCAGCTCGAGAGAGGGCGGCGGACTGTTTTTT.

The V call is TRBV18, the J call TRBJ1-5; the D gene is possibly TRBD1 (5 bases). CDR3 length: 17 residues. Trimming took off 3 bases at V and 6 bases at J, with 21 bases between the two ends. The germline gives CDR1 KGHSH, CDR2 LQKENI. The CDR3 nucleotides read TGTGCCAGCTCACCCAATCAGGGTCGGGGAGGCGGTCAGCCCCAGCATTTT. This translates into CASSPNQGRGGGQPQHF.

Only a few counts were recorded for this clonotype. The chain joins TRBV3-1 to TRBJ1-1, with a tentative D call TRBD1 (5 bases). Trimming shortened V by 4 bases and J by 7 bases, and 13 bases separated the two germline ends. CDR1 and CDR2 from the germline V gene are LGHDT and YNNKEL (reference sequence). The CDR3 extends over 13 amino acids. The DNA for the CDR3 is TGTGCCAGCAGCCGGGGGGAGCGGGGTGAAGCTTTCTTT. Translating it yields CASSRGERGEAFF.

The V gene is TRBV12-3 or TRBV12-4, the J gene TRBJ1-3; D gene unclear. CDR3 length equals 13 residues. Trimming removed 10 bases at V and 5 bases at J, with 15 bases between. The CDR3 DNA follows: TGTGCCAACCGACCGTCAAGAAGAAACACCATATATTTT. Its protein product is CANRPSRRNTIYF.

This clonotype was seen only a few times. The V and J genes are TRBV3-1 and TRBJ2-5, with 10 bases identical to TRBD2. The germline V gene encodes CDR1 LGHDT and CDR2 YNNKEL (reference sequence). Trimming took 0 bases from V and 1 from J; bases not matched to a gene: 5. The CDR3 loop spans 17 amino acids. The CDR3 loop reads CASSQDFLAGVQETQYF. DNA of the CDR3: TGTGCCAGCAGCCAAGATTTCCTAGCGGGGGTCCAAGAGACCCAGTACTTC.

This clonotype was detected a few times. This sequence joins TRBV5-1 and TRBJ1-1; TRBD1 matches 9 bases. Looked up from germline, CDR1 is SGHRS and CDR2 is YFSETQ. The CDR3 contains 16 residues. V shed 4 bases and J 1 base; nucleotides not matched to a gene: 8. Here the CDR3 reads CASSPTIQGANTEAFF. In DNA form, the CDR3 reads TGCGCCAGCAGCCCCACCATACAGGGGGCGAACACTGAAGCTTTCTTT.

This clonotype occurred once. The chain's CDR3 is CASSPWGRTDTQYF. The CDR3 bases are TGCGCCAGCAGCCCCTGGGGACGCACAGATACGCAGTATTTT. The gene calls are TRBV4-3 and TRBJ2-3, with D perhaps TRBD1 or TRBD2 (5 bases each). The CDR3 covers 14 residues. With 4 bases removed from V and 1 base from J, the gap between germline ends came to 9 bases. Germline V gene sequence: CDR1 LGHNA, CDR2 YSLEER.

Concerning this clonotype: The junction departs from germline at one end; a sequencing error may be responsible. This chain links TRBV10-3 with TRBJ1-1, with unresolved D. Germline V gene data show CDR1 as ENHRY and CDR2 as SYGVKD. This CDR3 region has 13 residues. The DNA of the CDR3 is TGTGCCATCAGGCTGGAATTCGACACGGAAGCTTTCTTT. Translated, it gives CAIRLEFDTEAFF.

V gene TRBV10-1 combines with J gene TRBJ2-3; tentative D call: TRBD1 (6 bases). CDR1 WNHNN and CDR2 SYGVQD come from the germline V gene (reference sequence). The CDR3 extends over 14 amino acids. Between the trimmed V and J ends, which lost 0 bases and 6 bases, there was a span of 10 bases. The DNA for the CDR3 is TGCGCCAGCAGTGAGTCTATAAGGGGGGATACGCAGTATTTT. Residues: CASSESIRGDTQYF.